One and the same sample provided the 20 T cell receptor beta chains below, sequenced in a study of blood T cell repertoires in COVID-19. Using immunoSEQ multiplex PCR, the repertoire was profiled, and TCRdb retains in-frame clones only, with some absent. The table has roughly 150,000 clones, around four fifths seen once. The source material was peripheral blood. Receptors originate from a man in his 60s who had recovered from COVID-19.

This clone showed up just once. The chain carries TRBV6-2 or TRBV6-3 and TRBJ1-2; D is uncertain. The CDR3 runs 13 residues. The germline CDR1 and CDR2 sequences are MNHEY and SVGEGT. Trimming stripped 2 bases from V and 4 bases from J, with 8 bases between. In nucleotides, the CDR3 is TGTGCCAGCAGTTACATCGGGTCCTATGGCTACACCTTC. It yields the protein CASSYIGSYGYTF.

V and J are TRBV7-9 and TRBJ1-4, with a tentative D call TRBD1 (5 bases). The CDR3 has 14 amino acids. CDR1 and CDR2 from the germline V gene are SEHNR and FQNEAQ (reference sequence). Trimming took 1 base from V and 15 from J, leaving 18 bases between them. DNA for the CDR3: TGTGCCAGCAGCTTAGAGGAGGGGCCCGAAACGGTGTTTTTT. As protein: CASSLEEGPETVFF.

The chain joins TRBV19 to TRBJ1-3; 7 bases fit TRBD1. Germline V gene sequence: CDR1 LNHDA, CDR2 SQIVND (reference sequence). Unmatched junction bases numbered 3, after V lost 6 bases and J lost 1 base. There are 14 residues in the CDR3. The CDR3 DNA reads TGTGCCAGTAGCCCAGGGGGTTCTGGAAACACCATATATTTT. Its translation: CASSPGGSGNTIYF.

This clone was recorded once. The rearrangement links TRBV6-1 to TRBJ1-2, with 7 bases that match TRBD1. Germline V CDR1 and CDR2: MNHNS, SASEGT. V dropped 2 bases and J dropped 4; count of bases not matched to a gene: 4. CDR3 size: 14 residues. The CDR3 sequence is CASSEIGGIYGYTF. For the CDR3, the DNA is TGTGCCAGCAGTGAAATAGGGGGCATCTATGGCTACACCTTC.

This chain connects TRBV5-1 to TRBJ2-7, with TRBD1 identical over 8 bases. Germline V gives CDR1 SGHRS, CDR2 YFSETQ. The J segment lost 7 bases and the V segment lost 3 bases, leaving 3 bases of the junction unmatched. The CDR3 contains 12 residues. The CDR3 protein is CASSWTGKEQYF. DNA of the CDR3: TGCGCCAGCAGCTGGACAGGGAAAGAGCAGTACTTC.

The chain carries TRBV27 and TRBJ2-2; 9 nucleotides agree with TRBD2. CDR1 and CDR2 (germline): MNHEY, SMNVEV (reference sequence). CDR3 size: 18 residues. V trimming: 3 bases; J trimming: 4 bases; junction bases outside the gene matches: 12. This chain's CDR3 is CASSLTPGAGGGTGELFF. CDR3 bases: TGTGCCAGCAGTTTGACCCCTGGAGCGGGAGGTGGCACCGGGGAGCTGTTTTTT.

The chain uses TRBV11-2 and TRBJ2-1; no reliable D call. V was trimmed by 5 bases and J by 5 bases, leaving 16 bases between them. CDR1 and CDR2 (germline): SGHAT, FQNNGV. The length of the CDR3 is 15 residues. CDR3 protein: CASSPAAADHNEQFF. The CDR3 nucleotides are TGTGCCAGCAGCCCCGCGGCTGCGGATCACAATGAGCAGTTCTTC.

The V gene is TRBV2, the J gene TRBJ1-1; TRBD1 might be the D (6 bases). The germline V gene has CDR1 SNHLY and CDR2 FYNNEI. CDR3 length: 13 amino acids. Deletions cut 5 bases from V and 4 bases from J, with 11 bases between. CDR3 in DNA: TGTGCCAGCAGTACAGGGATAGCCACTGAAGCTTTCTTT. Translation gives CASSTGIATEAFF.

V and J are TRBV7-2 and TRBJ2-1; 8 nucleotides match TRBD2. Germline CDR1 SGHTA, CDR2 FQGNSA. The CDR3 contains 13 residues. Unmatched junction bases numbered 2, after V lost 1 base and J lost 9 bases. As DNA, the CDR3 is TGTGCCAGCAGCTTAGGGACTAGCACTGAGCAGTTCTTC. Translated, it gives CASSLGTSTEQFF.

The chain's CDR3 is CAWVVGATKTQYF. DNA of the CDR3: TGTGCCTGGGTTGTGGGGGCGACGAAGACCCAGTACTTC. This chain links TRBV30 with TRBJ2-5; tentative D call: TRBD1 (6 bases). Trimming cost V 5 bases and J 6 bases, with 16 bases left between them. This CDR3 contains 13 residues. Germline CDR1 reads GTSNPN; CDR2 reads SVGIG (reference sequence).

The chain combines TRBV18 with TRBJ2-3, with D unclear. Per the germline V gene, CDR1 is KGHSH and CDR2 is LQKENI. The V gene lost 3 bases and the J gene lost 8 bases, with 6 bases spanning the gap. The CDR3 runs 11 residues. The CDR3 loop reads CASSPESTQYF. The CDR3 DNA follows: TGTGCCAGCTCACCCGAGAGTACGCAGTATTTT.

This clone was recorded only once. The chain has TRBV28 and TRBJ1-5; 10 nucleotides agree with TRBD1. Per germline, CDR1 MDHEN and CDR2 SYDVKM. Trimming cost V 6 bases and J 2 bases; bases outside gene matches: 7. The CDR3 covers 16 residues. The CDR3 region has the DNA TGTGCCAGCAGGCCGACAGGGGGCTGGGGCAATCAGCCCCAGCATTTT. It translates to CASRPTGGWGNQPQHF. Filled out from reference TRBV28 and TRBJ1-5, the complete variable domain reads DVKVTQSSRYLVKRTGEKVFLECVQDMDHENMFWYRQDPGLGLRLIYFSYDVKMKEKGDIPEGYSVSREKKERFSLILESASTNQTSMYLCASRPTGGWGNQPQHFGDGTRLSIL.

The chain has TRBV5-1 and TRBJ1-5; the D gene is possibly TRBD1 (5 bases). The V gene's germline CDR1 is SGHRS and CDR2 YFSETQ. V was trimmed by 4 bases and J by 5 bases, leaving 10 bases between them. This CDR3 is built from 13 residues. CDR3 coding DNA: TGCGCCAGCAGCCTAGAGACAGATCAGCCCCAGCATTTT. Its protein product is CASSLETDQPQHF. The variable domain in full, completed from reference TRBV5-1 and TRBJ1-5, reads KAGVTQTPRYLIKTRGQQVTLSCSPISGHRSVSWYQQTPGQGLQFLFEYFSETQRNKGNFPGRFSGRQFSNSRSEMNVSTLELGDSALYLCASSLETDQPQHFGDGTRLSIL.

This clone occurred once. The CDR3 loop reads CASSRASGIFYNEQFF. The CDR3, as DNA: TGTGCCAGCAGTAGGGCTAGCGGGATTTTCTACAATGAGCAGTTCTTC. V gene TRBV27 combines with J gene TRBJ2-1, with 9 bases aligning to TRBD2. V was pared by 5 bases and J by 3 bases, with 8 bases of the junction left unmatched. Per germline, CDR1 MNHEY and CDR2 SMNVEV (reference sequence). This CDR3 is 16 amino acids long.

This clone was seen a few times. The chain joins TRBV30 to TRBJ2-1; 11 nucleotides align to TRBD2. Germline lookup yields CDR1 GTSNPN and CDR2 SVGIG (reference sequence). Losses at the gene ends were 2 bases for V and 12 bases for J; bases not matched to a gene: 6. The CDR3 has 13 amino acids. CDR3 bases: TGTGCCTGGAGTTTAGCGGGGGGGCCTTCGCAGTTCTTC. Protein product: CAWSLAGGPSQFF.

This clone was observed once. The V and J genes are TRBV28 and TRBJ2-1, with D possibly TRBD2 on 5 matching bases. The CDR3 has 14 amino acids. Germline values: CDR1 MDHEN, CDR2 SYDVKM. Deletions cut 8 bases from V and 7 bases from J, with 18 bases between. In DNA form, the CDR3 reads TGTGCCAGCGCCCCGCGGCCGGGGTTAAATGAGCAGTTCTTC. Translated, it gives CASAPRPGLNEQFF.

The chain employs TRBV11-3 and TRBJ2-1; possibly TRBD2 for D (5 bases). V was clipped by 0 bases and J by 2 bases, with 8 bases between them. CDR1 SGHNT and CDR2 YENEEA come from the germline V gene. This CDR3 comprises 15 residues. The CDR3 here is CASSLDTAAYNEQFF. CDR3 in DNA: TGTGCCAGCAGCTTAGATACAGCGGCCTACAATGAGCAGTTCTTC.

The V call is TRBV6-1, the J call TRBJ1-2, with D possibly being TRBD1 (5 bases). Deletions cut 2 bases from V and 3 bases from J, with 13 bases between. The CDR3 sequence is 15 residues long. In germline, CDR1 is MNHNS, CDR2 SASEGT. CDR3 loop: CASSERDFKDYGYTF. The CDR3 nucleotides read TGTGCCAGCAGTGAAAGGGACTTTAAGGACTATGGCTACACCTTC.

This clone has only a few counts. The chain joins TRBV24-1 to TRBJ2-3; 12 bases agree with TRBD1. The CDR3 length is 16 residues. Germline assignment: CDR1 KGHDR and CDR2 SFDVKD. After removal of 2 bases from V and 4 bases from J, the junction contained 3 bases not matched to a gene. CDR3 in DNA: TGTGCCACCAGTGATTCGGGGACAGGGGGCGCAGATACGCAGTATTTT. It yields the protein CATSDSGTGGADTQYF.

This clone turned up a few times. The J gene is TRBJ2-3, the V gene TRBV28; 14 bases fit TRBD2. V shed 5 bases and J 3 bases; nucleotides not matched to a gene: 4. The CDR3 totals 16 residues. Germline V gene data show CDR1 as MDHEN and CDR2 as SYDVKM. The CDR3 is CASSARLAGGTDTQYF. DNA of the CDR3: TGTGCCAGCAGTGCCCGACTAGCGGGAGGGACAGATACGCAGTATTTT.